The 4 T cell receptor beta chains reported below all come from one sample, sequenced in a study of Graves' ophthalmopathy and Graves' hyperthyroidism. The TCR beta CDR3 regions underwent amplification from RNA transcripts. HTBI primers primed a first-round RT-PCR, and a second-round multiplex PCR followed. A single record per CDR3 protein comes from TCRdb applying MiXCR to the multiplex PCR reads. The sample shows almost 750,000 distinct CDR3 sequences, about 44% of them seen only once. Sequenced material: peripheral blood. Receptors were obtained from an adult man with Graves' ophthalmopathy.

The sample holds many counts of this clonotype. The chain recombines TRBV7-6 with TRBJ1-6; D unresolved. The CDR3 is made up of 14 amino acids. Germline assignment: CDR1 SGHVS and CDR2 FNYEAQ. The V and J ends lost 5 bases and 9 bases respectively, with 14 bases between them. CDR3 region: CASSPIIGSSPLHF. CDR3 DNA: TGTGCCAGCAGCCCTATCATCGGTAGTTCACCCCTCCACTTT. The full variable domain, rest sourced from reference TRBV7-6 and TRBJ1-6, is GAGVSQSPRYKVTKRGQDVALRCDPISGHVSLYWYRQALGQGPEFLTYFNYEAQQDKSGLPNDRFSAERPEGSISTLTIQRTEQRDSAMYRCASSPIIGSSPLHFGNGTRLTVT.

This rearrangement joins TRBV19 to TRBJ1-1; possible D gene TRBD1, 5 bases. CDR1 LNHDA and CDR2 SQIVND come from the germline V gene (reference sequence). V was clipped by 4 bases and J by 6 bases, with 15 bases between them. The length of the CDR3 is 14 residues. The CDR3 loop is CASSSPGYGSEAFF. The CDR3 DNA reads TGTGCCAGTAGTAGCCCAGGGTATGGTTCTGAAGCTTTCTTT.

This clonotype showed up many times. The CDR3 loop reads CASSDRADYGYTF. Written as DNA, the CDR3 is TGTGCCAGTAGTGACCGGGCGGACTATGGCTACACCTTC. The chain combines TRBV19 with TRBJ1-2; unclear D gene. Trimming removed 5 bases at V and 3 bases at J, with 10 bases between. The CDR3 totals 13 residues. Germline assignment: CDR1 LNHDA and CDR2 SQIVND (reference sequence).

On this clonotype itself: One end of the junction does not line up with germline, which may come from a read error. The chain combines TRBV9 with TRBJ2-7; tentatively, D is TRBD1 (6 bases). The CDR3 totals 16 residues. In germline, CDR1 is SGDLS, CDR2 YYNGEE. Here the CDR3 reads CAISPETGPYSYEQYF. Here the CDR3 DNA reads TGTGCCATCAGCCCAGAGACAGGACCCTACTCCTACGAGCAATACTTC.